The sequence of this T cell receptor beta chain was determined in a study of a mutant IDH1 vaccine in newly diagnosed glioma. Study in general: First vaccine doses came 4-6 weeks after radiotherapy alone, or with temozolomide cycles. Earlier therapy was either radiotherapy, temozolomide, or both, and most got both.

Profiled with immunoSEQ multiplex PCR; TCRdb holds only in-frame clones, not every one. The sample holds 30,000 to 40,000 clones; 75% to 85% are singletons and the top ten take roughly an eighth. Germline values: CDR1 SGHAT, CDR2 FQNNGV. The CDR3 has 16 residues. Trimming took 4 bases from V and 5 from J, leaving 18 bases between them. Remarks on this clone: The antigen remains unidentified.

Study findings and constraints: Vaccine-induced immune responses occurred in 93.3% of patients. Pseudoprogression looked unconnected to shifts in top peripheral T cell clonotypes.

Time point defined: week 5, during vaccination. Each vaccine dose was 300 ug of mutant IDH1 20-mer peptide, with topical imiquimod. The sequencing here drew on PBMCs, taken from a glioma patient whose treatment included an IDH1 peptide vaccine. This clonotype was obtained from a man over 45 with glioma. The V gene is TRBV11-2, the J gene TRBJ2-1; tentative D call: TRBD2 (5 bases). CDR3 sequence reads: CASSSRRTQWDNEQFF. The CDR3 nucleotides are TGTGCCAGCAGCTCGCGCAGGACTCAGTGGGACAATGAGCAGTTCTTC. Full variable domain (remainder filled in from reference TRBV11-2 and TRBJ2-1): EAGVAQSPRYKIIEKRQSVAFWCNPISGHATLYWYQQILGQGPKLLIQFQNNGVVDDSQLPKDRFSAERLKGVDSTLKIQPAKLEDSAVYLCASSSRRTQWDNEQFFGPGTRLTVL.